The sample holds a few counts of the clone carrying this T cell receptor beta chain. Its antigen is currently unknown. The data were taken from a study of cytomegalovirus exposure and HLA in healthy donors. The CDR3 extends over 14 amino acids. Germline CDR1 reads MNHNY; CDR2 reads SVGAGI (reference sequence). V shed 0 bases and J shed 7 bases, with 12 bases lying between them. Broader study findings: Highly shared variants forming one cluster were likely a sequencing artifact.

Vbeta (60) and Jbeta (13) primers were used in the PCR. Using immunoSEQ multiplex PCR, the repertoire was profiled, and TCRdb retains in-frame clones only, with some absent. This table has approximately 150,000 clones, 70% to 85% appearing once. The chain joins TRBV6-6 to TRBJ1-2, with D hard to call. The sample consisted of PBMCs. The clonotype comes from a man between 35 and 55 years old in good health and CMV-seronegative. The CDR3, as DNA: TGTGCCAGCAGTTACTCGATCGGAGGAGGTGGCTACACCTTC. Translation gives CASSYSIGGGGYTF.